This TCR beta chain was sequenced in a study of lymphopenia after photon versus proton radiotherapy. Study findings and constraints: Oligoclonal CD8+ Temra expansion after nadir drove photon patients' diversity drop.

Assay used: immunoSEQ multiplex PCR; TCRdb lists only in-frame clones, some missing. Here the sample spans fewer than 65,000 clones, around 86% being singletons. Trimming left V 2 bases short and J 9 bases short, with 19 bases between. Germline CDR1 reads MNHEY; CDR2 reads SVGAGI. The CDR3 extends over 15 amino acids. Notes on this clone: Its cognate antigen is unknown.

The source of this sequence is a man in his forties or fifties with gastric cancer. Specimen: peripheral blood, collected from a patient treated with photon-based radiotherapy. J is TRBJ1-2 and V is TRBV6-5; weak D call: TRBD1 (6 bases). DNA of the CDR3: TGTGCCAGCAGTTACCCCTCGGAAGGGGGAAGTAGCTACACCTTC. Its protein product is CASSYPSEGGSSYTF.